The present T cell receptor (beta chain) was sequenced within a study of control samples from healthy donors and cancer patients. The germline V gene encodes CDR1 SGHTA and CDR2 FQGNSA. This CDR3 has 12 amino acids. Trimming removed 0 bases at V and 8 bases at J, with 5 bases between. Only in-frame clones appear in the TCRdb table, and some are missing; sequencing was by immunoSEQ multiplex PCR. Of around 170,000 clones in the sample, around 89% were seen once. This chain links TRBV7-2 with TRBJ2-4; no clear D gene. This sequence was found in a woman aged 45-65 years in good health. Sample: blood. CDR3 in amino acids: CASSLAGYIQYF. The CDR3 DNA reads TGTGCCAGCAGCTTAGCAGGCTACATTCAGTACTTC.